These 13 T cell receptor beta chains were sequenced from one sample in a study of PD-1 blockade in classical Hodgkin lymphoma. The protocol was immunoSEQ multiplex PCR, while the TCRdb copy is restricted to in-frame clones and leaves out a portion. The sample yields under 50,000 clones, 55% to 80% seen once. As to time point: cycle 4 day 1 (C4D1), after less than 7 weeks of nivolumab. Every patient had relapsed following autologous stem cell transplantation, and cohorts differed in brentuximab vedotin exposure. Sequenced here: peripheral blood mononuclear cells (PBMCs), sampled before the fourth cycle of nivolumab. These receptors were taken from a human donor with classical Hodgkin lymphoma.

The J gene is TRBJ2-4, the V gene TRBV28, with TRBD2 matching over 7 bases. There are 15 residues in the CDR3. Trimming removed 5 bases from V and 4 bases from J; junction bases left unmatched: 8. Looked up from germline, CDR1 is MDHEN and CDR2 is SYDVKM. The CDR3 bases are TGTGCCAGCAGTCGAACCGGGACTACTAAAAACATTCAGTACTTC. This gives the protein CASSRTGTTKNIQYF.

The chain recombines TRBV5-4 with TRBJ1-1, with TRBD1 matching over 12 bases. Per the germline V gene, CDR1 is SGHNT and CDR2 is YYREEE (reference sequence). V was pared by 5 bases and J by 4 bases, with 15 bases of the junction left unmatched. The length of the CDR3 is 18 residues. CDR3 region: CASRSGTGGARRTTEAFF. CDR3 sequence (DNA): TGTGCCAGCAGGTCCGGGACAGGGGGCGCGAGGAGGACCACTGAAGCTTTCTTT.

The J gene is TRBJ1-1, the V gene TRBV5-6; D not resolved. Germline CDR1 SGHDT, CDR2 YYEEEE. There are 14 residues in the CDR3. The V gene lost 0 bases and the J gene lost 2 bases, with 8 bases spanning the gap. The CDR3 DNA reads as TGTGCCAGCAGCTTGGGGGTGGGAAACACTGAAGCTTTCTTT. Protein product: CASSLGVGNTEAFF.

The rearrangement links TRBV5-4 to TRBJ1-3; a weak D match, TRBD1 (6 bases). Germline V gene lookup returns CDR1 SGHNT and CDR2 YYREEE (reference sequence). Deletions cut 4 bases from V and 3 bases from J, with 11 bases between. This CDR3 has 14 residues. DNA of the CDR3: TGTGCCAGCAGCGAGGGGGGTGGTGGAAACACCATATATTTT. This codes for CASSEGGGGNTIYF.

The V gene is TRBV10-3, the J gene TRBJ2-1; 9 nucleotides align to TRBD2. Germline CDR1 and CDR2: ENHRY and SYGVKD. CDR3 length: 16 residues. Unmatched junction bases numbered 5, after V lost 3 bases and J lost 2 bases. The CDR3 spells CAISDPSGDAYNEQFF. The CDR3 DNA is TGTGCCATCAGTGATCCTAGCGGGGACGCCTACAATGAGCAGTTCTTC.

The chain combines TRBV9 with TRBJ2-7; 7 nucleotides match TRBD1. Trimming at V came to 4 bases and at J to 2 bases, leaving 6 bases not matched to a gene. The CDR3 runs to 14 residues. Germline values: CDR1 SGDLS, CDR2 YYNGEE. The CDR3 is CASSSRQGAYEQYF. The CDR3 coding sequence is TGTGCCAGCAGCTCACGACAGGGAGCCTACGAGCAGTACTTC. Based on the CDR3 plus reference TRBV9 and TRBJ2-7, the full variable domain is DSGVTQTPKHLITATGQRVTLRCSPRSGDLSVYWYQQSLDQGLQFLIQYYNGEERAKGNILERFSAQQFPDLHSELNLSSLELGDSALYFCASSSRQGAYEQYFGPGTRLTVT.

This chain uses TRBV6-1 with TRBJ2-7; possibly TRBD1 for D (5 bases). Germline values: CDR1 MNHNS, CDR2 SASEGT. V was pared by 6 bases and J by 5 bases, with 11 bases between. The length of the CDR3 is 12 residues. The CDR3 DNA follows: TGTGCCAGCAGGATCAGGGTCCACGAGCAGTACTTC. Translation gives CASRIRVHEQYF.

This clone occurred once. This rearrangement joins TRBV7-2 to TRBJ1-3; D call uncertain. The CDR3 is 14 residues long. CDR1 SGHTA and CDR2 FQGNSA come from the germline V gene. V shed 5 bases and J shed 2 bases, with 10 bases lying between them. CDR3 DNA: TGTGCCAGCAGCCAGGCCCTGACTGGAAACACCATATATTTT. Protein: CASSQALTGNTIYF.

The chain is built from TRBV28 and TRBJ2-6; 9 nucleotides agree with TRBD1. J gave up 4 bases and V 5 bases, and 9 bases lay outside the gene matches. CDR3 length: 17 residues. Germline-derived CDR1 and CDR2 are MDHEN and SYDVKM. In DNA form, the CDR3 reads TGTGCCAGCAGTCGTCCCGGGACAGGGACCGGGGCCAACGTCCTGACTTTC. It specifies CASSRPGTGTGANVLTF.

The V and J genes are TRBV10-3 and TRBJ1-1; D not certain. V lost 6 bases and J lost 1, with 15 bases in between. The V gene's germline CDR1 is ENHRY and CDR2 SYGVKD. The CDR3 is 15 residues long. CDR3 DNA: TGTGCCATCAGGAGCGTCGGGCAGGCGAACACTGAAGCTTTCTTT. Its translation is CAIRSVGQANTEAFF.

The chain couples TRBV28 to TRBJ2-1; 9 bases fit TRBD2. In germline, CDR1 is MDHEN, CDR2 SYDVKM. J was trimmed by 1 base and V by 6 bases; bases with no gene match: 7. This CDR3 region has 16 residues. CDR3 nucleotides: TGTGCCAGCAGCTCCCCCAGCGGGAGGTCCTACAATGAGCAGTTCTTC. Protein sequence: CASSSPSGRSYNEQFF.

The chain employs TRBV27 and TRBJ1-5; D is perhaps TRBD1 (5 bases). This CDR3 region has 13 residues. Germline V gives CDR1 MNHEY, CDR2 SMNVEV (reference sequence). Trimming removed 4 bases from V and 3 bases from J, with 7 bases in between. The DNA for the CDR3 is TGTGCCAGCAGTTCAGGGTACAATCAGCCCCAGCATTTT. Its translation: CASSSGYNQPQHF.

A few counts support this clone. The junction departs from germline at one end; a sequencing error may be responsible. The chain recombines TRBV19 with TRBJ2-1, with TRBD2 matching over 14 bases. CDR3 length equals 15 residues. Germline V gives CDR1 LNHDA, CDR2 SQIVND (reference sequence). The CDR3 sequence is CASSIDTGTSGGRVF. Written as DNA, the CDR3 is TGTGCCAGTAGTATAGACACCGGGACTAGCGGGGGAAGGGTCTTC.